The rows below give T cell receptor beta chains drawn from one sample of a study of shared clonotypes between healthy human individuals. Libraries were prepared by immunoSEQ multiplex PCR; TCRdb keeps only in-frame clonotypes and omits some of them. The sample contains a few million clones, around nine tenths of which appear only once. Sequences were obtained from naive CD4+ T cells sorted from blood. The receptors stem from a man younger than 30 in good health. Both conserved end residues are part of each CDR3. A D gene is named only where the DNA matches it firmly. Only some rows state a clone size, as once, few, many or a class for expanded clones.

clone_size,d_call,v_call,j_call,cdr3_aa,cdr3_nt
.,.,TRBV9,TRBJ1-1,CASSVGAGGNTEAFF,TGTGCCAGCAGCGTGGGGGCCGGAGGGAACACTGAAGCTTTCTTT
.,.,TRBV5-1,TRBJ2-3,CASSREGADTQYF,TGCGCCAGCAGCAGGGAGGGGGCAGATACGCAGTATTTT
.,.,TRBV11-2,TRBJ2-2,CASRQVSNTGELFF,TGTGCCAGCAGGCAGGTCTCGAACACCGGGGAGCTGTTTTTT
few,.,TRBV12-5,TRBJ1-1,CASGLARGGNTEAFF,TGTGCTAGTGGACTCGCCCGTGGGGGGAACACTGAAGCTTTCTTT
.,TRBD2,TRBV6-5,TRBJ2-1,CASRIAGGHYNEQFF,TGTGCCAGCAGAATCGCGGGGGGGCACTACAATGAGCAGTTCTTC
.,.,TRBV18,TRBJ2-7,CASSPPSGFKVSYEQYF,TGTGCCAGCTCACCACCTTCAGGGTTCAAGGTGTCCTACGAGCAGTACTTC
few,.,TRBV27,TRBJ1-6,CASHGGGNSPLHF,TGTGCCAGCCACGGGGGGGGTAATTCACCCCTCCACTTT
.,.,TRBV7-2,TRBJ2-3,CASSSLGLNTDTQYF,TGTGCCAGCAGCTCTCTAGGGCTAAACACAGATACGCAGTATTTT
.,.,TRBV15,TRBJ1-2,CATSRDRSNYGYTF,TGTGCCACCAGCAGAGATCGATCTAACTATGGCTACACCTTC
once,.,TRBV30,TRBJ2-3,CAWSGQFLDTQYF,TGTGCCTGGAGTGGTCAGTTCTTGGATACGCAGTATTTT
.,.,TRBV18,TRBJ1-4,CASSPRKGPDFGKLFF,TGTGCCAGCTCACCACGGAAGGGACCGGACTTTGGAAAACTGTTTTTT
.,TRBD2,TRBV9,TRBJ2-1,CASSDHTGTSGSSYNEQFF,TGTGCCAGCAGCGACCACACCGGGACTAGCGGGAGTTCGTACAATGAGCAGTTCTTC
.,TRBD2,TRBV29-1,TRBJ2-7,CSVNPGGLAGARYEQYF,TGCAGCGTTAACCCGGGGGGGCTAGCGGGAGCAAGGTACGAGCAGTACTTC
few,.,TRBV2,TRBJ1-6,CASRGDGNSPLHF,TGTGCCAGCAGGGGGGATGGGAATTCACCCCTCCACTTT
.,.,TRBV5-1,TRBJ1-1,CASSHRDNTEAFF,TGCGCCAGCAGTCACCGGGACAACACTGAAGCTTTCTTT
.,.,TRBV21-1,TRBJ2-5,CASSKEGGAVQETQYF,TGTGCCAGCAGCAAAGAAGGCGGGGCGGTACAAGAGACCCAGTACTTC